Below are 11 T cell receptor beta chains sequenced from a single sample in a study of shared clonotypes between healthy human individuals. CD45RO-negative, CCR7-positively selected cells formed the naive CD8 fraction, excluding terminally differentiated effector memory CD45RA+ cells. Here immunoSEQ multiplex PCR was the method, and the copy in TCRdb shows in-frame clones only, minus some. The sample has about 2.1 million clones, approximately 94% seen once. The sequencing input was naive CD8+ T cells from PBMCs. The origin of the receptors is a man aged 18 to 29 in good health. Some clones in this sample may be carry-over from other donors' samples.

J is TRBJ2-2 and V is TRBV30; a weak D match, TRBD2 (6 bases). CDR3 length: 13 amino acids. Germline V gene sequence: CDR1 GTSNPN, CDR2 SVGIG (reference sequence). The CDR3 nucleotides are TGTGGCGGGGCAGGGACCGACACCGGGGAGCTGTTTTTT. Translating it yields CGGAGTDTGELFF.

This rearrangement joins TRBV28 to TRBJ2-5, with TRBD1 matching over 9 bases. Losses at the gene ends were 2 bases for V and 2 bases for J; bases not matched to a gene: 3. The CDR3 consists of 15 residues. CDR1 and CDR2 from the germline V gene are MDHEN and SYDVKM. DNA of the CDR3: TGTGCCAGCAGTTTAGTCGGACAGGGGCAAGAGACCCAGTACTTC. Translation: CASSLVGQGQETQYF.

A word on this clone: The identical CDR3 is also encoded by other nucleotide sequences in the sample. The chain uses TRBV28 and TRBJ2-7; 7 bases fit TRBD2. Germline V lookup: CDR1 MDHEN, CDR2 SYDVKM. The V and J ends lost 2 bases and 4 bases, in that order; junction bases with no gene match: 2. The CDR3 is made up of 13 amino acids. CDR3 bases: TGTGCCAGCAGTTTAGCGGGAGAGTACGAGCAGTACTTC. Amino acid sequence: CASSLAGEYEQYF.

V is TRBV10-3 and J is TRBJ1-2; possible D gene TRBD1, 5 bases. The V gene lost 6 bases and the J gene lost 8 bases, with 16 bases spanning the gap. Germline V gene sequence: CDR1 ENHRY, CDR2 SYGVKD. The CDR3 spans 13 residues. The CDR3 DNA reads TGTGCCATCAGCGAGGGACTCCTGGGAGGCTACACCTTC. Translated: CAISEGLLGGYTF.

V is TRBV6-5 and J is TRBJ2-7; perhaps TRBD2 as D (6 bases). Trimming removed 0 bases from V and 5 bases from J, with 11 bases in between. Germline values: CDR1 MNHEY, CDR2 SVGAGI. CDR3 length: 14 amino acids. Here the CDR3 reads CASSYSKRADEQYF. CDR3 in DNA: TGTGCCAGCAGTTACTCGAAGCGGGCGGACGAGCAGTACTTC.

The rearrangement links TRBV13 to TRBJ2-3, with D uncertain. The CDR3 is 13 amino acids. Trimming removed 4 bases at V and 3 bases at J, with 8 bases between. Germline V gene sequence: CDR1 PRHDT, CDR2 FYEKMQ (reference sequence). The DNA for the CDR3 is TGTGCCAGCAGCTCCCCGAATACAGATACGCAGTATTTT. It codes for CASSSPNTDTQYF. Full variable domain (rest looked up from reference TRBV13 and TRBJ2-3): AAGVIQSPRHLIKEKRETATLKCYPIPRHDTVYWYQQGPGQDPQFLISFYEKMQSDKGSIPDRFSAQQFSDYHSELNMSSLELGDSALYFCASSSPNTDTQYFGPGTRLTVL.

V is TRBV27 and J is TRBJ1-1, with TRBD1 as a possible D gene (5 bases). Trimming removed 5 bases from V and 4 bases from J, with 14 bases in between. The CDR3 runs to 14 residues. Per the germline V gene, CDR1 is MNHEY and CDR2 is SMNVEV (reference sequence). The chain's CDR3 is CASSTRVGATEAFF. The CDR3 DNA reads as TGTGCCAGCAGTACCAGGGTTGGGGCCACTGAAGCTTTCTTT.

The V call is TRBV10-3, the J call TRBJ2-7, with a possible D match to TRBD2 (6 bases). Germline V gene lookup returns CDR1 ENHRY and CDR2 SYGVKD. The V and J ends lost 6 bases and 3 bases respectively, with 12 bases between them. The CDR3 covers 13 residues. The CDR3, as DNA: TGTGCCATCAGAGGCGGGGCGGGCTACGAGCAGTACTTC. Amino acids: CAIRGGAGYEQYF.

The CDR3 region is CASSLTWGEQYF. In DNA, the CDR3 is TGTGCCAGCAGCCTTACCTGGGGCGAGCAGTACTTC. This chain uses TRBV7-9 with TRBJ2-7; D gene uncertain. The V gene's germline CDR1 is SEHNR and CDR2 FQNEAQ (reference sequence). The CDR3 covers 12 residues. The ends were cut back, 5 bases at V and 6 bases at J, with 11 bases in the middle.

The chain links TRBV5-1 to TRBJ2-1, with D unresolved. The germline CDR1 and CDR2 sequences are SGHRS and YFSETQ. CDR3 length equals 14 residues. Trimming cost V 0 bases and J 9 bases, with 13 bases left between them. CDR3 coding DNA: TGCGCCAGCAGCTTGGGGATATTAGCATCTGAGCAGTTCTTC. Amino acids: CASSLGILASEQFF.

The V gene is TRBV9, the J gene TRBJ2-7, with 8 positions matching TRBD2. Trimming took 3 bases from V and 0 from J; bases not matched to a gene: 11. The length of the CDR3 is 17 residues. Germline values: CDR1 SGDLS, CDR2 YYNGEE. The CDR3 loop reads CASSAGIGGTSSYEQYF. In DNA form, the CDR3 reads TGTGCCAGCAGCGCCGGGATTGGCGGGACTAGCTCCTACGAGCAGTACTTC.